This entry describes one TCR beta chain. The antigen this receptor binds is unknown. One base away there is no much larger clone; base qualities are not given. The cohort consisted of 670 or so healthy bone marrow donors. At the time of sampling, every cohort member was nominally healthy, though immune exposures that went unrecorded were likely present. The donor tested CMV seronegative, placing the donor among the roughly 350 seronegative members of the cohort. Each donor provided a peripheral blood sample, and peripheral blood mononuclear cells were used for TCR beta sequencing. Genomic DNA extraction from the blood cell samples was performed with the Qiagen DNeasy Blood Extraction Kit. Library preparation was by the immunoSEQ multiplex PCR assay. A mixture of 60 forward primers for TCR Vbeta segments and 13 reverse primers for TCR Jbeta segments was used in the multiplex PCR. A multiplex PCR assay on genomic DNA amplified the CDR3 region of rearranged TCR beta genes. The amplified TCR beta libraries were sequenced on the Illumina HiSeq System as 87-base-pair reads. The authors' pipeline ran thus. In a later analysis, tens of millions of unique TCR beta chains were counted across the approximately 670 repertoires, and about 10 million of these chains were shared by at least two donors. Raw reads were error-corrected and collapsed into unique sequences by a nearest-neighbor algorithm in which closely related sequences were merged to remove PCR and sequencing errors. V, D and J gene segments were assigned by aligning CDR3 sequences to IMGT reference sequences. For a sequence to be retained, a match of at least six nucleotides was required to both a V gene segment and a J gene segment. Rearrangements were called productive when the CDR3 lacked stop codons and stayed in frame with V and J; all others were non-productive. Following IMGT convention, CDR3 was defined as the stretch from the second conserved V-encoded cysteine up to the conserved J-encoded phenylalanine. The earlier analysis of 587 of the donors excluded sequences that lacked an unambiguous match to a single V gene segment. In an earlier analysis of some 590 of the donors, a V segment was called functional when productive rearrangements were above 56.7%, and segregating when the standard deviation between donors exceeded 5%. To diagnose cytomegalovirus status from the catalog of TCR beta chain sequences, a statistical classification framework was built. V and J gene assignment, in a later analysis, came from comparing TCR nucleotide sequences with IMGT/GENE-DB human TR gene sequences. Using the TCRdist pipeline, a later analysis assigned CDR3 sequences along with most-parsimonious VDJ recombination scenarios. In a later analysis, each TCR beta chain was defined by its CDR3 amino acid sequence together with its V-gene family, and reads without a unique V-gene family were excluded. As a way to deal with suspected cross-contamination and a sequencing artifact, a later analysis dropped 592 nucleotide sequences that were highly shared and had low generation probability. A later analysis calculated a clonal expansion index for each public chain from normalized within-repertoire ranks of inferred template counts. In a later analysis, generation probabilities were computed with a VDJ recombination model fitted to out-of-frame rearrangements, and the resulting probabilities were checked against IGoR. In a later analysis, TCR-TCR, TCR-HLA and TCR-CMV co-occurrence was scored with hypergeometric tests, and a repertoire-size bias correction was applied to TCR pairs. In a later analysis, false discovery rates were estimated by permuting HLA or CMV assignments 20 times. In a later analysis, co-occurring TCRs were grouped using DBSCAN, and TCRdist sequence similarity was added for clustering within HLA-allele-positive subsets. For co-occurrence clustering, repertoires with fewer than 30,000 or more than 120,000 public chains were excluded, along with roughly 5 repertoires with anomalous nucleotide sharing. The table comes from immuneACCESS by way of TCRdb, which keeps in-frame sequences with V and J called. Part of the clones is missing from these tables; in studies checked, under half for an unresolved V gene and the rest for unknown reasons. That table furnishes V, J and clone size, whereas the DNA furnished D and trimming. The sample table contains about 99,000 clones; only one count was recorded for approximately 66% of them. The ten biggest clones cover 2.5% to 4% of the sample.

The entry originates in a study of cytomegalovirus exposure and HLA in healthy donors (dated by TCRdb to about 2017). About the study as a whole: According to an earlier analysis of 550 to 700 of the donors, about 170 million T cells yielded roughly 100 million unique TCR beta sequences and 276 Gb of sequence data. Roughly 300 gigabases of sequencing data and 78 million or so unique TCR sequences were included in an early release covering about 700 HLA-typed donors. Of the approximately 400 genotyped donors, roughly 85% fell in the genetic ancestry cluster associated with self-reported Caucasian donors. The aim of the study was to test whether cataloging public T cell receptors could identify signatures of past pathogen exposure. The study profiled the T cell repertoires of hundreds of subjects by immunosequencing and related them to cytomegalovirus serostatus. In addition to the first cohort of 666 subjects, a separate validation cohort of 130 or so different subjects was used. High-throughput TCR immunosequencing, statistical association of individual TCRs with disease status, and machine learning were combined to predict cytomegalovirus infection status. In a later analysis, previously published TCR beta repertoires from hundreds of donors were re-analyzed and high-resolution HLA genotyping was added so that TCR occurrence patterns could be studied. The later analysis used no new phenotypic data to find candidate immune exposures, relying instead on TCR beta sequences and their occurrence across donors. An earlier analysis of 587 of the donors used high-throughput TCR beta sequencing to judge whether each TCR beta V gene segment behaved as functional or pseudogenic. Donor age, sex, ethnicity and CMV serostatus were collected together with the repertoire data. A later genetic analysis took genome-wide SNP genotypes for about 55% of the 666 donors and used that subset as a discovery cohort. All discovery cohort repertoires had been generated using a single sequencing platform. HLA typing included class I and class II loci at four-digit resolution. Typing coverage differed by locus: A, B, C, DRB1 and DQB1 were typed in roughly 620-640 donors, DQA1 in roughly 510, DPA1 in 600 to 610, and DPB1 in 450 to 480. Because of strong linkage in the cohort, a handful of DR-DQ haplotypes were treated as single units for association and clustering. Among approximately 370 genotyped donors of the cohort, an average of roughly 230,000 unique TCR beta nucleotide sequences was sequenced per donor, of which about 18% were non-productive.

The cysteine opens and the phenylalanine closes a CDR3 of 15 amino acids. Here the CDR3 DNA is all that survives: 45 bases in frame from base 1. Based on the germline V gene (reference sequence), the CDR1 and CDR2 sequences are LNHDA and SQIVND. V is trimmed back by 5 bases and J by 5 bases, and the junction contains 10 bases that no gene match accounts for. The paper as a whole reports these results and caveats: Because counts were too low, more than 15 rarely observed V segments, including chromosome 9 orphons, were excluded from the earlier analysis of roughly 580 of the donors. Across donors, most TCR sequences were observed very rarely, whereas some public TCRs were present in many individuals. In a later analysis, some 18,000 TCR beta sequences were associated with specific HLA alleles at a false discovery rate of 0.05. In a later analysis, the rate of TCR association differed among HLA loci, with DRB1 alleles having the most associated TCRs and HLA-C alleles having the fewest. Presence/absence analyses assumed roughly uniform sequencing depth across donors, an assumption that may not hold. A few of the identified cytomegalovirus-associated TCR beta chains were confirmed in vitro to be specific for cytomegalovirus antigens. A further reported finding was that TCR beta sequences accurately predicted the HLA-A and HLA-B alleles for most subjects in the first cohort. The study gave a list of about 170 TCR beta chains associated with cytomegalovirus. For the cohort, immune exposure information was limited to CMV serostatus. Because HLA typing was unavailable for some donors at each locus, only the typed subset was used in association tests. Most CMV-associated TCR beta chains appeared to be HLA-restricted in a later analysis, and the HLA associations seemed to be driven largely by CMV exposure. In a later analysis, several top co-occurrence clusters were reported to appear linked to parvovirus B19, influenza, CMV and Epstein-Barr virus. Broadly in line with IMGT annotations, most TCR beta V segments showed up in productive rearrangements about 90% or about 30% of the time in an earlier analysis of several hundred of the donors. It was suggested by the authors that the approach could potentially be generalized to other disease states and immunological phenotypes. The classifier was reported to diagnose cytomegalovirus status with high specificity and sensitivity in both the original cohort and the validation cohort. A group of highly shared sequence variants was considered likely to be a technical artifact of the sequencing pipeline. Only TCR beta chains were sequenced in this cohort, and the absence of alpha or paired-chain data limited detectable features. Some IMGT-functional V segments, including TRBV6-2 and TRBV6-3, could not be told apart with the 87-base-pair reads, so those segments were excluded. Strong co-occurrence of HLA alleles, especially DR and DQ, made assigning TCR associations to individual alleles difficult. In a later genetic analysis, a missense DCLRE1C variant was associated with V-gene and J-gene trimming of TCR beta chains, and the association was replicated in an independent cohort. Correlated functional status among segregating V segments might reflect linkage disequilibrium, but an unknown experimental factor could not be ruled out. According to a later genetic analysis, donors in an Asian-associated ancestry cluster had fewer N-insertions in productive TCRs than the approximately 670-donor mean. A later analysis found that HLA-associated TCR beta chains were more clonally expanded and had lower generation probabilities than equally common non-associated chains.

The receptor comes from a woman aged 50 to 60 in good health and CMV-seronegative. The sample taken for sequencing was PBMCs. The V and J genes are TRBV19 and TRBJ2-5; TRBD1 aligns with 8 central bases. The sequenced DNA is TGTGCCAGTAGTCCCCTCGGGACAGGCAGTGAGACCCAGTACTTC. This codes for CASSPLGTGSETQYF.